The T cell receptor (delta chain) under discussion was sequenced for a study of gamma-delta T cells after stem cell transplantation. Concerning this clone itself: The TCRdb record carries a much larger clone's protein, which differs from this DNA's translation at residue 14; a read error is the likely cause, and the protein listed here is the DNA translation.

TCRdb called clones anew from the RT-PCR reads with CATT. The table has thousands of delta-chain clones, roughly 5% seen once. Material for sequencing was gamma-delta T cells. This TCR was sampled from a human donor. It is not recorded whose cells these are; they may come from a transplant donor.

The CDR3 here is CACDKLGDTNTDKPIF. The CDR3 DNA reads as TGTGCCTGTGACAAGTTGGGGGATACGAACACCGATAAACCCATCTTT. The chain carries TRDV2 and TRDJ1; 11 bases map to TRDD3. The CDR3 extends over 16 amino acids. CDR1 GEAIGNYY and CDR2 EKD come from the germline V gene.